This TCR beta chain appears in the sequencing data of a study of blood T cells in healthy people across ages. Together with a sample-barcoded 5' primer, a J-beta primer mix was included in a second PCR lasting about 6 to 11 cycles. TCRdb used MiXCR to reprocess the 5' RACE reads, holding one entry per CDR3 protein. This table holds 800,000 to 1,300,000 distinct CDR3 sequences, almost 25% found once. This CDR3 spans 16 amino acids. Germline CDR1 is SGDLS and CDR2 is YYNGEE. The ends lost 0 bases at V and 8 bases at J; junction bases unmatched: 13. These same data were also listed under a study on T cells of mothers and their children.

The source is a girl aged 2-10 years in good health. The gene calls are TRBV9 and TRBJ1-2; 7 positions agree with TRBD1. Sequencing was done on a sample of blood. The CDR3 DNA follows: TGTGCCAGCAGCGTAGGGGGACAGTACATGGCACGAGGCTACACCTTC. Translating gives CASSVGGQYMARGYTF.